The rows below give T cell receptor beta chains drawn from one sample of a study of blood T cell repertoires in COVID-19. Data came from immunoSEQ multiplex PCR; TCRdb stores just in-frame clones and leaves some out. The data contain roughly 400,000 clones, roughly 86% of them singletons. Material: PBMCs or T cells enriched from blood (not recorded which). These receptors originate from a woman aged 30 to 39 who had recovered from COVID-19. The CDR3 runs from the conserved cysteine through the conserved F or W. The D gene is left open where the match is weak. Clone size, where shown, is once, few, many, or a class for clones that have expanded.

>TRBJ1-5|TRBV7-2|.|.
CASSLVLGHISPQHF
TGTGCCAGCAGCTTAGTACTGGGACACATCTCGCCCCAGCATTTT
>TRBJ2-4|TRBV19|.|.
CASSTDPRSIQYF
TGTGCCAGTAGTACCGATCCTCGGAGCATTCAGTACTTC
>TRBJ2-7|TRBV19|.|TRBD1
CASSRDRGSRSYEQYF
TGTGCCAGTAGTAGGGACAGGGGGTCTAGGTCCTACGAGCAGTACTTC
>TRBJ1-5|TRBV10-3|.|.
CAISENPNQPQHF
TGTGCCATCAGTGAGAATCCGAATCAGCCCCAGCATTTT
>TRBJ1-4|TRBV5-1|.|TRBD1
CASSGGTGNEKLFF
TGCGCCAGCAGCGGCGGGACAGGAAATGAAAAACTGTTTTTT
>TRBJ1-5|TRBV18|.|TRBD1
CASSTGLDQPQHF
TGTGCCAGTTCGACAGGGCTCGATCAGCCCCAGCATTTT
>TRBJ1-1|TRBV5-4|.|TRBD1
CASSTPTGDTEAFF
TGTGCCAGCAGCACCCCCACAGGGGACACTGAAGCTTTCTTT
>TRBJ2-1|TRBV5-1|.|.
CASSPGAASSYNEQFF
TGCGCCAGCAGCCCGGGAGCGGCGAGCTCCTACAATGAGCAGTTCTTC
>TRBJ2-7|TRBV20-1|.|TRBD1
CSASFQGAYEQYF
TGCAGTGCTAGTTTTCAGGGGGCATACGAGCAGTACTTC
>TRBJ2-2|TRBV5-4|.|TRBD2
CASSLGLAGGYTGELFF
TGTGCCAGCAGCTTGGGACTAGCGGGGGGTTACACCGGGGAGCTGTTTTTT
>TRBJ2-7|TRBV9|.|.
CASSRRTEGSYEQYF
TGTGCCAGCAGCAGAAGGACCGAGGGTTCCTACGAGCAGTACTTC
>TRBJ1-2|TRBV10-3|.|.
CAISDEGYGYTF
TGTGCCATCAGTGATGAGGGTTATGGCTACACCTTC
>TRBJ1-2|TRBV19|.|.
CASSIGRTYGYTF
TGTGCCAGTAGTATCGGGAGGACCTATGGCTACACCTTC
>TRBJ1-5|TRBV20-1|once|.
CSASEQSRQPQHF
TGCAGTGCTAGTGAACAGTCTCGGCAGCCCCAGCATTTT
>TRBJ1-5|TRBV27|.|.
CASSLKYLYSNQPQHF
TGTGCCAGCAGTTTAAAGTACCTATATAGCAATCAGCCCCAGCATTTT
>TRBJ2-5|TRBV11-2|.|.
CASSLGRLSETQYF
TGTGCCAGCAGCTTGGGGAGGTTGTCCGAGACCCAGTACTTC
>TRBJ1-2|TRBV9|.|TRBD1
CASSGGQGNSYGYTF
TGTGCCAGCAGCGGAGGACAGGGCAATAGCTATGGCTACACCTTC
>TRBJ2-7|TRBV21-1|.|.
CASSKIERIGGAKPHYEQYF
TGTGCCAGCAGCAAAATAGAAAGGATTGGCGGGGCTAAGCCCCACTACGAGCAGTACTTC
>TRBJ1-2|TRBV18|few|TRBD1
CASSPSLGTGEVYGYTF
TGTGCCAGCTCACCTTCTCTCGGGACAGGGGAAGTCTATGGCTACACCTTC
>TRBJ1-1|TRBV29-1|.|TRBD1
CSVGLTGVSTDTEAFF
TGCAGCGTGGGTCTTACAGGGGTTTCAACGGACACTGAAGCTTTCTTT
>TRBJ1-1|TRBV19|.|.
CASSFMNTEAFF
TGTGCCAGTAGTTTCATGAACACTGAAGCTTTCTTT
>TRBJ2-7|TRBV19|.|.
CASSMAADYEQYF
TGTGCCAGTAGTATGGCGGCAGACTACGAGCAGTACTTC
>TRBJ1-2|TRBV4-1|few|.
CASSHLGTLYYGYTF
TGCGCCAGCAGCCATCTTGGGACACTATACTATGGCTACACCTTC
>TRBJ1-1|TRBV18|.|.
CASSPAGGIGDTEAFF
TGTGCCAGCTCACCAGCGGGGGGCATCGGGGACACTGAAGCTTTCTTT
>TRBJ2-3|TRBV2|.|TRBD2
CASSDPSGGLATSTDTQYF
TGTGCCAGCAGTGACCCTAGCGGGGGGCTGGCTACCAGCACAGATACGCAGTATTTT
>TRBJ1-4|TRBV18|.|TRBD1
CASSPLGRGSATNEKLFF
TGTGCCAGCTCACCACTTGGCAGGGGGTCTGCAACTAATGAAAAACTGTTTTTT
>TRBJ2-2|TRBV7-3|.|TRBD1
CASSPRTGVNTGELFF
TGTGCCAGCAGCCCCCGGACAGGGGTTAACACCGGGGAGCTGTTTTTT
>TRBJ2-5|TRBV5-4|.|.
CASSLGQRQETQYF
TGTGCCAGCAGCTTAGGACAGCGCCAAGAGACCCAGTACTTC
>TRBJ1-3|TRBV28|.|.
CASSSLGGNTIYF
TGTGCCAGCAGTTCCCTCGGTGGAAACACCATATATTTT
>TRBJ1-1|TRBV11-2|.|.
CASIRARGVEAFF
TGTGCCAGCATACGGGCCAGGGGCGTTGAAGCTTTCTTT
>TRBJ1-1|TRBV13|.|.
CASKLGGIEWGTEAFF
TGTGCCAGCAAGCTGGGGGGGATTGAGTGGGGCACTGAAGCTTTCTTT
>TRBJ1-1|TRBV4-1|.|.
CASSHDTREAFF
TGCGCCAGCAGCCATGACACACGGGAAGCTTTCTTT
>TRBJ1-2|TRBV18|once|.
CASSYVEPYGYTF
TGTGCCAGCTCATACGTGGAGCCTTATGGCTACACCTTC
>TRBJ1-2|TRBV10-3|.|.
CAISESLAGITPDYTF
TGTGCCATCAGTGAGTCGCTAGCGGGCATCACCCCTGACTACACCTTC
>TRBJ1-2|TRBV2|.|.
CASTPPRDGYGYTF
TGTGCCAGCACGCCACCACGAGACGGGTATGGCTACACCTTC
>TRBJ1-6|TRBV7-8|once|.
CASSLPRSEPEQGVNSPLHF
TGTGCCAGCAGCTTACCTCGGTCTGAACCGGAACAGGGAGTAAATTCACCCCTCCACTTT